This T cell receptor (beta chain) was sequenced for a study of blood T cell repertoires in COVID-19 (dated by TCRdb to 2019 to 2021). Context from the whole study: Collaborator samples came from the United States, Italy and Spain and covered acute and convalescent phases of COVID-19. The prospective study material was composed of cDNA or gDNA derived from T cells, B-cell-depleted T cells, or PBMCs. The repertoires were made available in a free public database intended to serve as a resource for research on the immune response to SARS-CoV-2. A de-identified subject ID, COVID-19 status, age in years and sex were almost always included in the sample metadata. Samples came from the ongoing ImmuneRACE study (first 160 participants) plus 1,254 subjects from 6 global collaborators. Subjects who had been exposed to COVID-19, were actively infected with it, or had recovered from it provided the deeply sampled blood TCRbeta repertoires that made up the dataset. Where available, HLA class I and class II types were obtained from metadata supplied by the sample provider rather than from assay-based typing.

Beyond this particular receptor, the publication reports: The amount of clinical and demographic metadata varied by source and participant and was provided uncurated.

Turning to this clone: Its antigen target is currently unknown. No clone much larger than this one lies a single base away; base qualities are absent.

TCRbeta CDR3 regions were amplified from genomic DNA using the immunoSEQ Assay, a bias-controlled multiplex PCR. Under the source paper's analysis protocol: Nucleated cell counts per sample were estimated from amplification of reference gene primers within the assay. To quantify the absolute abundance of each unique TCRbeta CDR3 rearrangement, sequence reads were collapsed and filtered. For each sample, productive Simpson clonality was calculated by taking the square root of Simpson's diversity index across productive rearrangements. TCRdb holds this immuneACCESS table with in-frame rearrangements only. Some clones are missing; in checked studies, unresolved V genes explain under half, and the rest has no known cause. From that table come the V and J calls and clone size; the DNA was used to work out D and trimming. The sample contains approximately 230,000 clones, under 90% of them found a single time. Approximately 1.7% of the sample is in the top ten clones.

Participants in the prospective study were enrolled through a virtual design, were aged roughly 18 to 100 years, and lived in roughly 25 United States geographic areas. In the prospective study, cohorts were assigned on the basis of participant-reported clinical history obtained from a screening survey and a study questionnaire. For ImmuneRACE Cohort 3, a participant was defined as recovered based on two consecutive negative NP/OP PCR tests, clearance by a healthcare professional, or resolution of symptoms. Mobile phlebotomists in the prospective study collected whole blood, serum and a nasopharyngeal or oropharyngeal swab from every participant. Additional blood draws and questionnaires over an approximately two-month period could optionally be provided by prospective study participants. Prospective study blood samples were shipped either frozen or at room temperature before DNA extraction. The cysteine opens and the phenylalanine closes a CDR3 of 18 amino acids. Only the CDR3 portion is preserved as DNA: 54 bases, with reading frame beginning at the first base.

The chain uses TRBV21-1 and TRBJ2-1; TRBD2 is taken as the D call from the table, unchecked against the DNA. TRBV21-1 is a pseudogene locus. Material: PBMCs or T cells enriched from blood (not recorded which). The clonotype was recovered from a man aged 35-49 years who had recovered from COVID-19. This receptor carries the CDR3 CASSPVWGGYRSYNEQFF. The sequence in DNA is TGTGCCAGCAGCCCCGTTTGGGGGGGCTATCGGTCCTACAATGAGCAGTTCTTC.